These 12 T cell receptor beta chains originate from one sample sequenced in a study of cytomegalovirus exposure and HLA in healthy donors listed by TCRdb under 2017. Library generation was performed with the immunoSEQ multiplex PCR assay. For the multiplex PCR, a mixture combining 60 forward primers for TCR Vbeta segments and 13 reverse primers for TCR Jbeta segments was used. Entries here come from immuneACCESS through TCRdb and include only in-frame sequences with V and J called. Some clones fail to appear in such tables; in the studies checked, an unresolved V gene covers under half of the shortfall, and the cause of the remainder is unknown. Within this sample are about 120,000 clones, with about 80% of them counted one time only. The ten largest clones add up to 2.7% of the sample. Sample: PBMCs. The receptors shown here come from a woman aged 40 to 50 in good health and CMV-seropositive.

Worth noting for this clone: No conserved phenylalanine or tryptophan ends this CDR3, so it is likely a read error. The V and J genes are TRBV15 and TRBJ1-2, with D possibly TRBD1 on 6 matching bases. In germline, CDR1 is LNHNV, CDR2 YYDKDF (reference sequence). Trimming cost V 1 base and J 4 bases, with 10 bases left between them. The CDR3 sequence is 14 residues long. The CDR3 nucleotides are TGTGCCACCAGCAGAGGCGGACAGACCTATGGCTACACCGTC. Translation: CATSRGGQTYGYTV.

The rearrangement joins TRBV5-1 to TRBJ2-3; D gene ambiguous. The CDR3 contains 14 residues. Germline V gene sequence: CDR1 SGHRS, CDR2 YFSETQ. V lost 0 bases and J 4 bases, leaving 9 bases between the germline ends. The CDR3 DNA sequence: TGCGCCAGCAGCTTGGACGCGTTGGCAGATACGCAGTATTTT. Amino acids: CASSLDALADTQYF. Based on the CDR3 plus reference TRBV5-1 and TRBJ2-3, the full variable domain is KAGVTQTPRYLIKTRGQQVTLSCSPISGHRSVSWYQQTPGQGLQFLFEYFSETQRNKGNFPGRFSGRQFSNSRSEMNVSTLELGDSALYLCASSLDALADTQYFGPGTRLTVL.

A single count supports this clone. V and J are TRBV29-1 and TRBJ2-7, with a weak D call TRBD2 (6 bases). In germline, CDR1 is SQVTM, CDR2 ANQGSEA. V was clipped by 2 bases and J by 7 bases, with 9 bases between them. The CDR3 has 11 amino acids. The CDR3 here is CSVERRGEQYF. DNA for the CDR3: TGCAGCGTTGAAAGGCGGGGAGAGCAGTACTTC.

The CDR3 is CASSLEDRAGETQYF. The CDR3 DNA follows: TGCGCCAGCAGCTTGGAGGACAGGGCTGGAGAGACCCAGTACTTC. The chain combines TRBV5-1 with TRBJ2-5; 8 nucleotides match TRBD1. Per germline, CDR1 SGHRS and CDR2 YFSETQ. J gave up 4 bases and V 0 bases, and 5 bases lay outside the gene matches. CDR3 size: 15 residues.

The chain carries TRBV25-1 and TRBJ1-2, with 8 bases lining up with TRBD1. This CDR3 is 16 amino acids long. Germline V gene lookup returns CDR1 MGHDK and CDR2 SYGVNS. Trimming cost V 2 bases and J 7 bases; bases outside gene matches: 12. CDR3: CASSEPGGAKSSGYTF. The CDR3 region has the DNA TGTGCCAGCAGTGAACCAGGGGGCGCGAAATCTTCTGGCTACACCTTC.

The V and J genes are TRBV11-1 and TRBJ2-7; 8 bases are a match to TRBD2. V shed 1 base and J 7 bases; nucleotides not matched to a gene: 9. Germline V CDR1 and CDR2: SGHAT, FQDESV (reference sequence). The CDR3 has 15 amino acids. The chain's CDR3 is CASSLGSGTSLEQYF. The CDR3, as DNA: TGTGCCAGCAGCTTAGGTAGCGGGACCTCTCTTGAGCAGTACTTC.

The V gene is TRBV2, the J gene TRBJ2-1; 8 bases are a match to TRBD2. V shed 4 bases and J 9 bases; nucleotides not matched to a gene: 8. This CDR3 comprises 14 residues. CDR1 is SNHLY and CDR2 is FYNNEI in the germline V gene. CDR3 protein: CASSGGLVVGEQFF. In DNA, the CDR3 is TGTGCCAGCAGTGGGGGACTAGTAGTAGGTGAGCAGTTCTTC.

This clone was observed once. The J gene is TRBJ2-5, the V gene TRBV9; D might be TRBD2 (6 bases). The CDR3 has 16 residues. V gave up 4 bases and J gave up 4 bases, with 20 bases separating them. Germline V gene sequence: CDR1 SGDLS, CDR2 YYNGEE. The CDR3 DNA reads TGTGCCAGCAGCCCCCGACTAGAGGGGTTGGGAGAGACCCAGTACTTC. This codes for CASSPRLEGLGETQYF.

The chain recombines TRBV29-1 with TRBJ1-1, with 9 bases identical to TRBD1. Losses at the gene ends were 6 bases for V and 3 bases for J; bases not matched to a gene: 5. Germline V gene sequence: CDR1 SQVTM, CDR2 ANQGSEA. This CDR3 spans 13 amino acids. This CDR3 reads CSVDRGRYTEAFF. The CDR3 coding sequence is TGCAGCGTAGACAGGGGGAGATACACTGAAGCTTTCTTT.

The rearrangement joins TRBV6-1 to TRBJ2-7; D gene uncertain. CDR3 length equals 15 residues. The V gene lost 5 bases and the J gene lost 5 bases, with 19 bases spanning the gap. CDR1 MNHNS and CDR2 SASEGT come from the germline V gene. The CDR3 protein is CASSTPGRSKNEQYF. The CDR3 DNA sequence: TGTGCCAGCAGTACCCCCGGCAGGTCGAAGAACGAGCAGTACTTC.

A single count supports this clone. The chain couples TRBV15 to TRBJ1-5, with 9 positions matching TRBD1. With 3 bases clipped from V and 7 bases from J, the junction kept 7 bases outside the gene matches. CDR3 length: 15 residues. Germline CDR1 and CDR2: LNHNV and YYDKDF (reference sequence). CDR3 amino acids: CATSRGGTGNQPQHF. DNA for the CDR3: TGTGCCACCAGCAGGGGCGGGACAGGGAACCAGCCCCAGCATTTT. Full variable domain (remainder filled in from reference TRBV15 and TRBJ1-5): DAMVIQNPRYQVTQFGKPVTLSCSQTLNHNVMYWYQQKSSQAPKLLFHYYDKDFNNEADTPDNFQSRRPNTSFCFLDIRSPGLGDTAMYLCATSRGGTGNQPQHFGDGTRLSIL.

The J gene is TRBJ1-5, the V gene TRBV2, with 7 bases aligning to TRBD1. The CDR3 sequence is 15 residues long. J lost 2 bases, V lost 6 bases, and 7 bases had no gene match. CDR1 is SNHLY, CDR2 FYNNEI, per germline. CDR3 bases: TGTGCCAGCAGCGCGGGACAGTTTGGCAATCAGCCCCAGCATTTT. Protein sequence: CASSAGQFGNQPQHF.